The 21 T cell receptor beta chains below come from one sample, sequenced in a study of shared clonotypes between healthy human individuals. Sequencing was performed with immunoSEQ multiplex PCR; in TCRdb, only in-frame clones are kept and a portion is missing. The sample includes about 1.5 million clones, around 98% of them seen just once. The sample consisted of naive CD4+ T cells sorted from blood. Noted subset: CD45RA+ positively selected. These receptors came from a man aged 25-40 years in good health.

CDR3 loop: CASSEQGDSTEAFF. CDR3 DNA sequence: TGTGCCAGCAGCGAGCAGGGGGATTCCACTGAAGCTTTCTTT. This chain joins TRBV7-3 and TRBJ1-1, with TRBD1 matching 7 bases. Looked up from germline, CDR1 is SGHTA and CDR2 is FQGTGA. After removal of 5 bases from V and 4 bases from J, the junction contained 7 bases not matched to a gene. The CDR3 runs to 14 residues. The variable domain in full, with the rest retrieved from reference TRBV7-3 and TRBJ1-1, is GAGVSQTPSNKVTEKGKYVELRCDPISGHTALYWYRQSLGQGPEFLIYFQGTGAADDSGLPNDRFFAVRPEGSVSTLKIQRTERGDSAVYLCASSEQGDSTEAFFGQGTRLTVV.

The chain recombines TRBV4-1 with TRBJ2-1; perhaps D is TRBD1 or TRBD2 (5 bases each). Germline CDR1 MGHRA, CDR2 YSYEKL. Trimming removed 0 bases from V and 4 bases from J, with 16 bases in between. This CDR3 comprises 17 residues. CDR3 coding DNA: TGCGCCAGCAGCCAAGAATCTCCGGGGCTGGAATACAATGAGCAGTTCTTC. Translated, it gives CASSQESPGLEYNEQFF.

The chain employs TRBV28 and TRBJ2-7; a possible D gene is TRBD1 (6 bases). Germline lookup yields CDR1 MDHEN and CDR2 SYDVKM. The CDR3 runs to 14 residues. V lost 8 bases to trimming and J lost 2 bases, with 16 bases between them. The DNA for the CDR3 is TGTGCCAGCTGTTCCGACAGGACCCCCTACGAGCAGTACTTC. Its translation: CASCSDRTPYEQYF.

The chain joins TRBV7-8 to TRBJ2-6; TRBD1 matches at 12 bases. After removal of 2 bases from V and 4 bases from J, the junction contained 9 bases not matched to a gene. The length of the CDR3 is 19 residues. Germline CDR1 reads SGHVS; CDR2 reads FQNEAQ. In nucleotides, the CDR3 is TGTGCCAGCAGCTTAATGGGGACAGGGGGCGGAGGAGGGGCCAACGTCCTGACTTTC. It encodes CASSLMGTGGGGGANVLTF.

This sequence joins TRBV4-1 and TRBJ1-4; TRBD1 agrees at 11 bases. The junction had 1 base not matched to a gene; V was cut back by 4 bases and J by 0 bases. This CDR3 has 16 amino acids. The germline V gene encodes CDR1 MGHRA and CDR2 YSYEKL. The CDR3, as DNA: TGCGCCAGCAGCCGGACAGGGGGCTCAACTAATGAAAAACTGTTTTTT. Translated: CASSRTGGSTNEKLFF.

This sequence joins TRBV18 and TRBJ2-5; a weak D match, TRBD2 (6 bases). The germline V gene encodes CDR1 KGHSH and CDR2 LQKENI. This CDR3 is 16 amino acids long. Trimming took 3 bases from V and 2 from J, leaving 16 bases between them. The CDR3 nucleotides read TGTGCCAGCTCACCTTACTTGCGGGATTTGCAAGAGACCCAGTACTTC. It encodes CASSPYLRDLQETQYF. The full variable domain, completed using reference TRBV18 and TRBJ2-5, is NAGVMQNPRHLVRRRGQEARLRCSPMKGHSHVYWYRQLPEEGLKFMVYLQKENIIDESGMPKERFSAEFPKEGPSILRIQQVVRGDSAAYFCASSPYLRDLQETQYFGPGTRLLVL.

This chain connects TRBV7-2 to TRBJ1-2, with TRBD1 matching 7 bases. The CDR3 loop spans 16 amino acids. Germline-derived CDR1 and CDR2 are SGHTA and FQGNSA. V lost 1 base and J lost 5; bases outside the gene matches: 10. CDR3 sequence reads: CASSLEGAGTPYGYTF. In DNA, the CDR3 is TGTGCCAGCAGCTTAGAGGGGGCCGGGACACCTTATGGCTACACCTTC.

This chain uses TRBV7-9 with TRBJ2-2; 11 bases are shared with TRBD1. Germline CDR1 reads SEHNR; CDR2 reads FQNEAQ (reference sequence). V gave up 5 bases and J gave up 5 bases; unmatched junction bases: 1. This CDR3 has 14 residues. CDR3 region: CASSGQGATGELFF. CDR3 sequence (DNA): TGTGCCAGCAGCGGACAGGGGGCTACCGGGGAGCTGTTTTTT.

The V and J genes are TRBV5-1 and TRBJ2-3; no clear D gene. This CDR3 contains 14 residues. In germline, CDR1 is SGHRS, CDR2 YFSETQ. Deletions cut 1 base from V and 5 bases from J, with 11 bases between. CDR3 DNA sequence: TGCGCCAGCAGCTTGTTGACGGATCTAGATACGCAGTATTTT. It translates to CASSLLTDLDTQYF. Drawing the rest from reference TRBV5-1 and TRBJ2-3, the complete variable domain is KAGVTQTPRYLIKTRGQQVTLSCSPISGHRSVSWYQQTPGQGLQFLFEYFSETQRNKGNFPGRFSGRQFSNSRSEMNVSTLELGDSALYLCASSLLTDLDTQYFGPGTRLTVL.

V usage is TRBV14 and J usage is TRBJ2-5, with D possibly TRBD2 on 5 matching bases. The CDR3 spans 18 residues. Germline assignment: CDR1 SGHDN and CDR2 FVKESK. V gave up 1 base and J gave up 5 bases, with 23 bases separating them. CDR3 region: CASSQGHGITGPSETQYF. The CDR3 region has the DNA TGTGCCAGCAGCCAAGGCCACGGGATCACCGGGCCATCGGAGACCCAGTACTTC.

V gene TRBV5-1 combines with J gene TRBJ2-7, with D possibly being TRBD2 (6 bases). The CDR3 extends over 18 amino acids. Germline V gene sequence: CDR1 SGHRS, CDR2 YFSETQ. The V end was cut by 4 bases, the J end by 0 bases, with 23 bases between. CDR3 in DNA: TGCGCCAGCAGCCCTTCAGCCCAAGCGGGCGCCAGCTCCTACGAGCAGTACTTC. Its protein product is CASSPSAQAGASSYEQYF.

The gene calls are TRBV28 and TRBJ1-1; maybe TRBD1 (6 bases). Germline V gives CDR1 MDHEN, CDR2 SYDVKM. Trimming removed 6 bases at V and 1 base at J, with 12 bases between. The CDR3 has 14 residues. As DNA, the CDR3 is TGTGCCAGCAGGGACGGACAGAGGAACACTGAAGCTTTCTTT. It encodes CASRDGQRNTEAFF.

The V call is TRBV9, the J call TRBJ2-3; 7 nucleotides line up with TRBD1. The CDR3 is 15 amino acids. CDR1 is SGDLS and CDR2 is YYNGEE in the germline V gene. Trimming took 3 bases from V and 2 from J; bases not matched to a gene: 6. Here the CDR3 DNA reads TGTGCCAGCAGCGCACGACAGGGATCCACAGATACGCAGTATTTT. This codes for CASSARQGSTDTQYF.

The chain uses TRBV6-4 and TRBJ2-1, with 10 bases identical to TRBD2. V lost 5 bases and J lost 3; bases outside the gene matches: 4. The CDR3 has 15 amino acids. Per the germline V gene, CDR1 is MRHNA and CDR2 is SNTAGT. CDR3 DNA sequence: TGTGCCAGCAGTCCGGGACTAGCGCACTACAATGAGCAGTTCTTC. Protein product: CASSPGLAHYNEQFF.

The rearrangement uses TRBV18 and TRBJ1-2; D possibly corresponds to TRBD1 (6 bases). Germline CDR1 KGHSH, CDR2 LQKENI. There are 17 residues in the CDR3. Trimming removed 5 bases at V and 4 bases at J, with 23 bases between. As DNA, the CDR3 is TGTGCCAGCTCAACATCCCTACAGGGCAACCGCCTCTATGGCTACACCTTC. Translation: CASSTSLQGNRLYGYTF.

V and J are TRBV19 and TRBJ2-1; TRBD2 matches 9 bases. Germline V CDR1 and CDR2: LNHDA, SQIVND (reference sequence). The CDR3 consists of 13 residues. The J segment lost 9 bases and the V segment lost 7 bases, leaving 7 bases of the junction unmatched. This CDR3 reads CASNGGRALEQFF. Written as DNA, the CDR3 is TGTGCCAGTAACGGCGGGAGGGCCCTTGAGCAGTTCTTC. Complete variable domain (other parts from reference TRBV19 and TRBJ2-1): DGGITQSPKYLFRKEGQNVTLSCEQNLNHDAMYWYRQDPGQGLRLIYYSQIVNDFQKGDIAEGYSVSREKKESFPLTVTSAQKNPTAFYLCASNGGRALEQFFGPGTRLTVL.

The chain joins TRBV28 to TRBJ1-1; D is unresolved. Germline lookup yields CDR1 MDHEN and CDR2 SYDVKM. Between the trimmed V and J ends, which lost 3 bases and 6 bases, there was a span of 8 bases. The CDR3 extends over 12 amino acids. The DNA for the CDR3 is TGTGCCAGCAGTTTCGAACAAGCTGAAGCTTTCTTT. It is translated as CASSFEQAEAFF.

The V and J genes are TRBV5-1 and TRBJ2-2, with unresolved D. V dropped 0 bases and J dropped 1 base, with 7 bases sitting between them. The CDR3 runs 15 residues. CDR1 and CDR2 (germline): SGHRS, YFSETQ. The CDR3 nucleotides read TGCGCCAGCAGCTTGGGCTTGGGGAACACCGGGGAGCTGTTTTTT. Translated: CASSLGLGNTGELFF.

The chain carries TRBV7-2 and TRBJ1-5; D not resolved. The germline V gene encodes CDR1 SGHTA and CDR2 FQGNSA. CDR3 length: 13 residues. Trimming pared 4 bases from V and 0 bases from J, leaving 4 bases between. CDR3 sequence reads: CASSSNSNQPQHF. The CDR3 coding sequence is TGTGCCAGCAGCTCCAATAGCAATCAGCCCCAGCATTTT.

The sample holds a few counts of this clone. The chain employs TRBV7-9 and TRBJ2-6, with D possibly matching TRBD2 (5 bases). CDR1 SEHNR and CDR2 FQNEAQ come from the germline V gene (reference sequence). The V end lost 2 bases, the J end lost 2 bases, and 7 bases lay between the germline ends. The CDR3 loop spans 15 amino acids. The CDR3, as DNA: TGTGCCAGCAGCTTAAGGAGGACTGGGGCCAACGTCCTGACTTTC. Its protein product is CASSLRRTGANVLTF.

V and J are TRBV29-1 and TRBJ2-5; D may match TRBD1 or TRBD2 (6 bases each). The CDR3 runs 14 residues. Germline V gene lookup returns CDR1 SQVTM and CDR2 ANQGSEA. V was trimmed by 7 bases and J by 4 bases, leaving 19 bases between them. The CDR3: CSALRGAFGETQYF. In DNA form, the CDR3 reads TGCAGCGCCCTTAGGGGGGCCTTCGGAGAGACCCAGTACTTC.